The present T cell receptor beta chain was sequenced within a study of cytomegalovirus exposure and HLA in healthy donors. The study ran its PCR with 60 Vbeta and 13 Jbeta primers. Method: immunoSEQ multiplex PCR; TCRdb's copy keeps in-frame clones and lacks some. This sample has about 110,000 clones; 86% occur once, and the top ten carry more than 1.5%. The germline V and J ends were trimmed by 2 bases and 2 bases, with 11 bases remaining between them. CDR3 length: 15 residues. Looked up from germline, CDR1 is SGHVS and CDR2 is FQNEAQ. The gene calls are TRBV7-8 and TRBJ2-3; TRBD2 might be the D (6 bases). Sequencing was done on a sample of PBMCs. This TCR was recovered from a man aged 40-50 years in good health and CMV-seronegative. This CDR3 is CASSLFTGATDTQYF. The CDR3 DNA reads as TGTGCCAGCAGCTTATTTACGGGAGCCACAGATACGCAGTATTTT.